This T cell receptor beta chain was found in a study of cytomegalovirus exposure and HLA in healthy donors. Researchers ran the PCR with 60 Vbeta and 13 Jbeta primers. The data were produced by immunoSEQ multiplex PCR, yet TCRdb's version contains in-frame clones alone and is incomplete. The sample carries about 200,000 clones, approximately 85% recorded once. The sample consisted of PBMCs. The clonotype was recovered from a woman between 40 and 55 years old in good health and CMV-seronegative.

The CDR3: CARSAADTQYF. The CDR3 DNA reads as TGTGCCCGTTCAGCGGCAGATACGCAGTATTTT. This sequence joins TRBV30 and TRBJ2-3; a possible D gene is TRBD2 (5 bases). Germline CDR1 reads GTSNPN; CDR2 reads SVGIG (reference sequence). The CDR3 runs 11 residues. Trimming pared 8 bases from V and 4 bases from J, leaving 10 bases between.